The 16 T cell receptor beta chains in this list originate from one sample, sequenced in a study of blood T cell repertoires in COVID-19. TCRdb's copy holds only in-frame clones and misses some; the assay was immunoSEQ multiplex PCR. In the table there are a few hundred thousand clones, 75% to 90% of which are singletons. Sequencing was done on a sample of PBMCs or T cells enriched from blood (not recorded which). Every receptor here comes from a woman in her sixties or seventies who had recovered from COVID-19.

The chain recombines TRBV4-1 with TRBJ1-6, with D unclear. Germline-derived CDR1 and CDR2 are MGHRA and YSYEKL. The CDR3 has 14 residues. Between the trimmed V and J ends, which lost 2 bases and 6 bases, there was a span of 8 bases. The CDR3 loop reads CASSQPRANSPLHF. CDR3 coding DNA: TGCGCCAGCAGCCAACCGAGGGCTAATTCACCCCTCCACTTT.

The J gene is TRBJ2-1, the V gene TRBV30; D remains ambiguous. This CDR3 is 14 amino acids long. V was pared by 2 bases and J by 7 bases, with 15 bases between. CDR1 and CDR2 (germline): GTSNPN, SVGIG (reference sequence). The CDR3, as DNA: TGTGCCTGGAGTACTTTATCTTTAATGAATGAGCAGTTCTTC. This sequence encodes CAWSTLSLMNEQFF.

V and J are TRBV29-1 and TRBJ1-4, with 9 bases fitting TRBD1. The germline V gene encodes CDR1 SQVTM and CDR2 ANQGSEA. Trimming removed 5 bases from V and 6 bases from J; junction bases left unmatched: 4. The CDR3 loop spans 13 amino acids. CDR3 residues: CSVKGQGDEKLFF. The CDR3 region has the DNA TGCAGCGTTAAGGGACAGGGCGATGAAAAACTGTTTTTT.

In its sample, this clone was seen once. This CDR3 reads CASSLGQAEAFF. CDR3 DNA sequence: TGCGCCAGCAGCTTAGGACAGGCTGAAGCTTTCTTT. This sequence joins TRBV5-1 and TRBJ1-1, with 7 bases matching TRBD1. The CDR3 is 12 residues long. In germline, CDR1 is SGHRS, CDR2 YFSETQ. Trimming removed 2 bases from V and 6 bases from J; junction bases left unmatched: 1.

The V and J genes are TRBV19 and TRBJ1-4; 9 nucleotides agree with TRBD1. The CDR3 totals 15 residues. Germline V gene data show CDR1 as LNHDA and CDR2 as SQIVND (reference sequence). The ends lost 5 bases at V and 8 bases at J; junction bases unmatched: 9. CDR3 residues: CASSPGTGLSEKLFF. The CDR3 bases are TGTGCCAGTAGTCCGGGGACAGGGCTATCCGAAAAACTGTTTTTT.

J is TRBJ1-5 and V is TRBV5-1; no clear D gene. This CDR3 comprises 13 residues. Deletions cut 7 bases from V and 0 bases from J, with 8 bases between. CDR1 and CDR2 (germline): SGHRS, YFSETQ. CDR3 protein: CASAPNSNQPQHF. The CDR3 coding sequence is TGCGCCAGCGCCCCTAATAGCAATCAGCCCCAGCATTTT. The whole variable domain, remainder taken from reference TRBV5-1 and TRBJ1-5, is KAGVTQTPRYLIKTRGQQVTLSCSPISGHRSVSWYQQTPGQGLQFLFEYFSETQRNKGNFPGRFSGRQFSNSRSEMNVSTLELGDSALYLCASAPNSNQPQHFGDGTRLSIL.

This clone came up a few times. The genes are TRBV19 and TRBJ1-1, with D hard to call. The CDR3 totals 15 residues. The V and J ends lost 7 bases and 0 bases respectively, with 15 bases between them. Germline values: CDR1 LNHDA, CDR2 SQIVND (reference sequence). The CDR3 coding sequence is TGTGCCAGTACCTTATATCCGAAGCTGAACACTGAAGCTTTCTTT. Encoded protein: CASTLYPKLNTEAFF.

This chain links TRBV2 with TRBJ2-3, with D uncertain. The CDR3 totals 15 residues. The germline V and J ends were trimmed by 1 base and 0 bases, with 8 bases remaining between them. From germline, CDR1 is SNHLY and CDR2 FYNNEI. CDR3 DNA sequence: TGTGCCAGCAGTGAAGGGCCAGTAAGCACAGATACGCAGTATTTT. Translation: CASSEGPVSTDTQYF.

The rearrangement links TRBV19 to TRBJ2-7, with 10 bases matching TRBD1. With 7 bases clipped from V and 0 bases from J, the junction kept 15 bases outside the gene matches. Germline V CDR1 and CDR2: LNHDA, SQIVND (reference sequence). The CDR3 consists of 18 residues. The CDR3 sequence is CASTEGTGEPRVSYEQYV. The CDR3 DNA sequence: TGTGCCAGTACCGAAGGGACAGGGGAGCCCCGCGTCTCCTACGAGCAGTACGTC.

This clone was recorded a few times. The chain has TRBV2 and TRBJ2-3; TRBD2 matches at 13 bases. The J segment lost 3 bases and the V segment lost 6 bases, leaving 3 bases of the junction unmatched. The CDR3 length is 15 residues. Germline V gene sequence: CDR1 SNHLY, CDR2 FYNNEI. The CDR3 coding sequence is TGTGCCAGCAGACTACTAGCGGGGGGGACAGATACGCAGTATTTT. It encodes CASRLLAGGTDTQYF.

This chain connects TRBV3-1 (or the pseudogene TRBV3-2) to TRBJ1-3; D may be TRBD1 (5 bases). CDR3 length: 12 amino acids. The germline V gene encodes CDR1 LGHDT and CDR2 YNNKEL (reference sequence). Trimming removed 7 bases at V and 4 bases at J, with 8 bases between. CDR3: CASIGGGNTIYF. The CDR3 DNA reads as TGTGCCAGCATCGGGGGAGGAAACACCATATATTTT.

The chain links TRBV7-9 to TRBJ1-2; D is unresolved. The CDR3 is 13 amino acids. V lost 5 bases and J 2 bases, leaving 9 bases between the germline ends. CDR1 is SEHNR, CDR2 FQNEAQ, per germline (reference sequence). The CDR3 DNA reads as TGTGCCAGCAGCGATGGGCCAAACTATGGCTACACCTTC. It yields the protein CASSDGPNYGYTF.

V and J are TRBV4-1 and TRBJ1-4; 9 bases are shared with TRBD1. CDR3 length: 16 amino acids. Germline V lookup: CDR1 MGHRA, CDR2 YSYEKL. V was pared by 5 bases and J by 3 bases, with 7 bases of the junction left unmatched. The CDR3 coding sequence is TGCGCCAGCAGCGCACACAGGGGGCATCCTAATGAAAAACTGTTTTTT. Amino acid sequence: CASSAHRGHPNEKLFF.

The rearrangement links TRBV6-5 to TRBJ2-3; D is possibly TRBD2 (7 bases). Trimming took off 7 bases at V and 0 bases at J, with 14 bases between the two ends. The CDR3 loop spans 15 amino acids. The germline V gene encodes CDR1 MNHEY and CDR2 SVGAGI. CDR3 loop: CASNPRGASTDTQYF. DNA of the CDR3: TGTGCCAGCAACCCCCGGGGGGCTAGCACAGATACGCAGTATTTT.

The chain combines TRBV19 with TRBJ2-2; 10 nucleotides line up with TRBD1. Unmatched junction bases numbered 13, after V lost 7 bases and J lost 5 bases. CDR1 LNHDA and CDR2 SQIVND come from the germline V gene (reference sequence). This CDR3 is built from 17 residues. The CDR3, as DNA: TGTGCCAGTATGGACAGGGGGAAAAAGCGGCCTACCGGGGAGCTGTTTTTT. Its protein product is CASMDRGKKRPTGELFF.

This clone has a single count. V usage is TRBV6-6 and J usage is TRBJ1-1; unclear D gene. CDR3 size: 11 residues. Germline CDR1 reads MNHNY; CDR2 reads SVGAGI (reference sequence). Trimming stripped 7 bases from V and 2 bases from J, with 5 bases between. The CDR3 sequence is CASMRNTEAFF. For the CDR3, the DNA is TGTGCCAGCATGCGAAACACTGAAGCTTTCTTT.